This TCR beta chain was documented in a study of monozygotic twins with inflammatory bowel disease. Germline V gene data show CDR1 as KGHDR and CDR2 as SFDVKD. The CDR3 length is 12 residues. Reanalyzing the 5' RACE reads, TCRdb keeps one entry per CDR3 protein, without DNA. The listing contains about 380,000 distinct CDR3 sequences. The rearrangement joins TRBV24-1 to TRBJ2-5. The source of this sequence is a human donor with ulcerative colitis or Crohn's disease, or a healthy co-twin of an affected twin (not recorded which). Specimen: blood. The CDR3 loop is CATSDLGETQYF.